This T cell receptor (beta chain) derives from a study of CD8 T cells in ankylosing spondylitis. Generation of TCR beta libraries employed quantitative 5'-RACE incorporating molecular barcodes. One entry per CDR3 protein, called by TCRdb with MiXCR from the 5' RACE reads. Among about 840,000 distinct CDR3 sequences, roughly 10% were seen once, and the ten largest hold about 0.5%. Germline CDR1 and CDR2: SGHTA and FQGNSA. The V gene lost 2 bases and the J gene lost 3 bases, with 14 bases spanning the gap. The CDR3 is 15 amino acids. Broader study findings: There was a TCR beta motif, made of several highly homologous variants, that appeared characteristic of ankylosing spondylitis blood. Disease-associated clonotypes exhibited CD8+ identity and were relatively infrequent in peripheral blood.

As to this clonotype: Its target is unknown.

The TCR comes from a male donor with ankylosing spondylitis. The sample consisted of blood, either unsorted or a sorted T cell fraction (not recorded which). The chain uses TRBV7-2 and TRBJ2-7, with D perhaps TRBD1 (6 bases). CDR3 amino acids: CASSLQWDILYEQYF. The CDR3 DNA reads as TGTGCCAGCAGCTTACAGTGGGACATTCTCTACGAGCAGTACTTC.